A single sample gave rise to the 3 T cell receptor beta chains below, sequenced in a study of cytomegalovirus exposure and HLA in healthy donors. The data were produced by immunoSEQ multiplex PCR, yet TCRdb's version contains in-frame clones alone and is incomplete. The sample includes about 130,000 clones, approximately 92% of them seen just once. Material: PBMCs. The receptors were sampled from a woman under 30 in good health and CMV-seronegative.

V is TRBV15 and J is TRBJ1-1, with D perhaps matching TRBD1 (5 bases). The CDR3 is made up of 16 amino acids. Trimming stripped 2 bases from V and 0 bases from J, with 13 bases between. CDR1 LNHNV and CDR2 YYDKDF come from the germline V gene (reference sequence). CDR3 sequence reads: CATSRSLQVMNTEAFF. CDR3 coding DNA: TGTGCCACCAGCAGATCCCTACAGGTCATGAACACTGAAGCTTTCTTT.

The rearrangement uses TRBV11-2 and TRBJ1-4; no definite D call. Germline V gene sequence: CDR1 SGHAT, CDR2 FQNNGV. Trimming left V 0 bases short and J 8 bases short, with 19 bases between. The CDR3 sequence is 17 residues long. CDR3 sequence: CASSLERFQPGGEKLFF. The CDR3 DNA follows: TGTGCCAGCAGCTTAGAAAGGTTCCAGCCCGGAGGGGAAAAACTGTTTTTT.

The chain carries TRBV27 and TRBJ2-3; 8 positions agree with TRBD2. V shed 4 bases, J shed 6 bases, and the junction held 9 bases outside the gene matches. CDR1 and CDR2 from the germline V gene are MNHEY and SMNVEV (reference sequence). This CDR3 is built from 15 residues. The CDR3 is CASSSQRGRLDTQYF. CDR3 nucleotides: TGTGCCAGCAGTTCTCAGCGGGGGAGGTTGGATACGCAGTATTTT.